This T cell receptor beta chain comes out of a study of blood T cell repertoires in COVID-19 (TCRdb year 2020). Describing the broader study: Collaborator samples came from the United States, Italy and Spain and covered acute and convalescent phases of COVID-19. The prospective study material was composed of cDNA or gDNA derived from T cells, B-cell-depleted T cells, or PBMCs. Subjects who had been exposed to COVID-19, were actively infected with it, or had recovered from it provided the deeply sampled blood TCRbeta repertoires that made up the dataset. The repertoires were released in a freely available public database meant as a resource for research on the immune response to SARS-CoV-2. The samples were drawn from two sources: the first 160 participants of the ongoing ImmuneRACE study, and fewer than 1,500 subjects contributed by 6 global collaborators. A de-identified subject ID, COVID-19 status, age in years and sex were almost always included in the sample metadata. Where available, HLA class I and class II types were obtained from metadata supplied by the sample provider rather than from assay-based typing. Results and caveats for the whole study, not just this receptor: How much clinical and demographic metadata was included differed by source and by participant, and the metadata was provided uncurated.

Whole blood was collected in K2EDTA tubes by collaborating institutions according to the institutions' own protocols. Collaborator samples were shipped for TCRbeta analysis as frozen whole blood, isolated PBMCs, or DNA extracted from either sample type. Looking up the germline V gene yields CDR1 LGHNA and CDR2 YSLEER. V is clipped by 1 base and J by 2 bases, and the sequence between their germline boundaries is 6 bases long. The CDR3 has 14 amino acids, counting the end cysteine and phenylalanine. Only the CDR3 DNA stays, 42 bases, in frame from base 1. Notes on this clone: Its recognized antigen is unknown. Base qualities were left out, and no much larger clone turns up one base away.

TCRbeta CDR3 regions were amplified from genomic DNA using the immunoSEQ Assay, a bias-controlled multiplex PCR. Turning to the authors' computational methods: The number of nucleated cells in each sample was estimated by amplification of reference gene primers within the assay. To quantify the absolute abundance of each unique TCRbeta CDR3 rearrangement, sequence reads were collapsed and filtered. For each sample, productive Simpson clonality was calculated by taking the square root of Simpson's diversity index across productive rearrangements. In its TCRdb copy, this immuneACCESS table keeps in-frame sequences only and misses some clones. Where compared with another copy, unresolved V genes explain less than half of these, and the others have no known cause. For V, J and clone size, that table is used; D and trimming come from the DNA. For this sample there are about 250,000 clones; 70% to 90% appear just once. Roughly 1.4% of the sample comes from the top ten.

Input material: peripheral blood. The receptor was derived from an elderly man with acute or convalescent COVID-19. The sequence joins TRBV4-3 to TRBJ2-1; the D gene cannot be named for sure. In nucleotides, the sequence is TGCGCCAGCAGCCAAGCCTCTGCCTACAATGAGCAGTTCTTC. It translates to CASSQASAYNEQFF.